This is a list of T cell receptor beta chains from one sample in a study of OX40 agonist ivuxolimab in advanced cancers. Clones were sequenced by immunoSEQ multiplex PCR, and TCRdb holds only the in-frame ones, with some missing. The top ten hold around 0.31% of the sample, which has about 160,000 clones, roughly 94% seen once. Sample: CD4+ or CD8+ T cells sorted from blood, taken in a trial of the OX40 agonist ivuxolimab. These receptor sequences come from an adult with an advanced solid tumor such as melanoma, head and neck, liver or kidney cancer. CDR3s include the opening cysteine and the closing phenylalanine or tryptophan. The order of the fields is V gene, clone size, D gene, CDR3 length, J gene, CDR3 DNA, CDR3 protein. D genes are given only for firm matches. Clone size appears in some rows only: once, few, many, or a class for an expanded clone.

v_gene: TRBV27
abundance: once
d_gene: .
len: 13
j_gene: TRBJ2-3
CDR3nt: TGTGCCAGCAGTTTACTTGCAACAGATACGCAGTATTTT
CDR3aa: CASSLLATDTQYF

v_gene: TRBV28
abundance: .
d_gene: TRBD1
len: 14
j_gene: TRBJ2-7
CDR3nt: TGTGCCAGCACCGCCGGGACAGGGGTCCACGAGCAGTACTTC
CDR3aa: CASTAGTGVHEQYF

v_gene: TRBV2
abundance: .
d_gene: .
len: 16
j_gene: TRBJ1-2
CDR3nt: TGTGCCAGCGCCCCGACATCTACCCGGGGAACCTATGGCTACACCTTC
CDR3aa: CASAPTSTRGTYGYTF

v_gene: TRBV4-3
abundance: .
d_gene: .
len: 16
j_gene: TRBJ2-2
CDR3nt: TGCGCCAGCAGCCAAGATCGATCGATTCTAACCGGGGAGCTGTTTTTT
CDR3aa: CASSQDRSILTGELFF

v_gene: TRBV11-2
abundance: .
d_gene: .
len: 13
j_gene: TRBJ2-2
CDR3nt: TGTGCCAGCAGCCCTCGACATGCCGGGGAGCTGTTTTTT
CDR3aa: CASSPRHAGELFF

v_gene: TRBV11-2
abundance: .
d_gene: .
len: 12
j_gene: TRBJ1-1
CDR3nt: TGTGCCAGCAGCTTCACTTACTCTGAAGCTTTCTTT
CDR3aa: CASSFTYSEAFF

v_gene: TRBV5-1
abundance: .
d_gene: .
len: 15
j_gene: TRBJ1-2
CDR3nt: TGCGCCAGCAGCTTGGCGCAGGGTGGGTTGAATGGCTACACCTTC
CDR3aa: CASSLAQGGLNGYTF

v_gene: TRBV30
abundance: .
d_gene: .
len: 16
j_gene: TRBJ1-2
CDR3nt: TGTGCCTGGAGCGGCGCAGGGAGACCCCTTTTCTATGGCTACACCTTC
CDR3aa: CAWSGAGRPLFYGYTF

v_gene: TRBV10-1
abundance: .
d_gene: .
len: 16
j_gene: TRBJ2-2
CDR3nt: TGCGCCAGCAGTGACTGGCGGAGGGGGGGCCCCGGGGAGCTGTTTTTT
CDR3aa: CASSDWRRGGPGELFF

v_gene: TRBV27
abundance: .
d_gene: TRBD1
len: 15
j_gene: TRBJ1-6
CDR3nt: TGTGCCAGCAGACTCACAGGGGGCGTCAATTCACCCCTCCACTTT
CDR3aa: CASRLTGGVNSPLHF

v_gene: TRBV14
abundance: once
d_gene: TRBD1
len: 14
j_gene: TRBJ1-2
CDR3nt: TGTGCCAGCAGCCAAGGCCAGGGGGCTTACGGCTACACCTTC
CDR3aa: CASSQGQGAYGYTF

v_gene: TRBV5-1
abundance: .
d_gene: .
len: 14
j_gene: TRBJ1-1
CDR3nt: TGCGCCAGCAGCCTGGGCCCCCTGAACACTGAAGCTTTCTTT
CDR3aa: CASSLGPLNTEAFF

v_gene: TRBV4-1
abundance: .
d_gene: TRBD1
len: 15
j_gene: TRBJ2-2
CDR3nt: TGCGCCAGCAGCCACCCCTCGACAGGGGCCGGGGAGCTGTTTTTT
CDR3aa: CASSHPSTGAGELFF

v_gene: TRBV6-1
abundance: .
d_gene: .
len: 13
j_gene: TRBJ2-7
CDR3nt: TGTGCCAGCAGTGAAGAAGGAGGGAACGAGCAGTACTTC
CDR3aa: CASSEEGGNEQYF

v_gene: TRBV11-2
abundance: .
d_gene: .
len: 12
j_gene: TRBJ1-5
CDR3nt: TGTGCCAGCAGCCCGGCGAATCAGCCCCAGCATTTT
CDR3aa: CASSPANQPQHF

v_gene: TRBV7-3
abundance: once
d_gene: .
len: 13
j_gene: TRBJ2-1
CDR3nt: TGTGCCAGCAGCTGGACAGCGACTAATGAGCAGTTCTTC
CDR3aa: CASSWTATNEQFF

v_gene: TRBV11-2
abundance: .
d_gene: TRBD1
len: 15
j_gene: TRBJ1-3
CDR3nt: TGTGCCAGCAGCTTGACCGGGACAGGAGGAAACACCATATATTTT
CDR3aa: CASSLTGTGGNTIYF

v_gene: TRBV5-1
abundance: once
d_gene: .
len: 14
j_gene: TRBJ1-2
CDR3nt: TGCGCCAGCAGCTTGGGGCAGGAACTGTATGGCTACACCTTC
CDR3aa: CASSLGQELYGYTF

v_gene: TRBV7-9
abundance: .
d_gene: .
len: 14
j_gene: TRBJ2-3
CDR3nt: TGTGCCAGCAGCGGCGCGGGGATAACAGATACGCAGTATTTT
CDR3aa: CASSGAGITDTQYF

v_gene: TRBV27
abundance: .
d_gene: TRBD1
len: 15
j_gene: TRBJ2-7
CDR3nt: TGTGCCAGCACCCACGGGGACAGACCCACTTACGAGCAGTACTTC
CDR3aa: CASTHGDRPTYEQYF

v_gene: TRBV19
abundance: .
d_gene: TRBD2
len: 18
j_gene: TRBJ2-2
CDR3nt: TGTGCCAGTAGTATAGGACTAGCGGGAGGGCAATTAACCGGGGAGCTGTTTTTT
CDR3aa: CASSIGLAGGQLTGELFF

v_gene: TRBV21-1
abundance: once
d_gene: .
len: 14
j_gene: TRBJ2-7
CDR3nt: TGTGCCAGCCCCCGGGACAGGGGGGTTTACGAGCAGTACTTC
CDR3aa: CASPRDRGVYEQYF

v_gene: TRBV5-1
abundance: .
d_gene: .
len: 15
j_gene: TRBJ1-1
CDR3nt: TGCGCCAGCAGCAAGGCCGGTACGGAGAACACTGAAGCTTTCTTT
CDR3aa: CASSKAGTENTEAFF

v_gene: TRBV4-3
abundance: .
d_gene: .
len: 15
j_gene: TRBJ2-2
CDR3nt: TGCGCCAGCAGCCAAGTCGCCCTGAACACCGGGGAGCTGTTTTTT
CDR3aa: CASSQVALNTGELFF

v_gene: TRBV5-6
abundance: once
d_gene: TRBD1
len: 15
j_gene: TRBJ1-4
CDR3nt: TGTGCCAGCAGCTCCCACAGGGGGACTAATGAAAAACTGTTTTTT
CDR3aa: CASSSHRGTNEKLFF

v_gene: TRBV9
abundance: .
d_gene: TRBD1
len: 16
j_gene: TRBJ2-1
CDR3nt: TGTGCCAGCAGCCCACTGGGACAGGACAGCTACAATGAGCAGTTCTTC
CDR3aa: CASSPLGQDSYNEQFF

v_gene: TRBV7-2
abundance: once
d_gene: .
len: 15
j_gene: TRBJ2-2
CDR3nt: TGTGCCAGCAGCTTGGACTCCTCGGGAACCGGGGAGCTGTTTTTT
CDR3aa: CASSLDSSGTGELFF

v_gene: TRBV6-1
abundance: .
d_gene: .
len: 14
j_gene: TRBJ1-1
CDR3nt: TGTGCCAGCAGGAGGGGGGTCGCGTACACTGAAGCTTTCTTT
CDR3aa: CASRRGVAYTEAFF

v_gene: TRBV18
abundance: .
d_gene: TRBD2
len: 16
j_gene: TRBJ2-1
CDR3nt: TGTGCCAGCTCACCTTTAGCGGGAGGCGCCTACAATGAGCAGTTCTTC
CDR3aa: CASSPLAGGAYNEQFF

v_gene: TRBV5-4
abundance: .
d_gene: .
len: 16
j_gene: TRBJ2-5
CDR3nt: TGTGCCAGCAGCTCAGGAGGCGCTAGCGCTTCAGAGACCCAGTACTTC
CDR3aa: CASSSGGASASETQYF

v_gene: TRBV28
abundance: .
d_gene: .
len: 12
j_gene: TRBJ2-7
CDR3nt: TGTGCCAGCAGTAGCGGACTGGACGAGCAGTACTTC
CDR3aa: CASSSGLDEQYF

v_gene: TRBV5-1
abundance: .
d_gene: TRBD2
len: 13
j_gene: TRBJ2-7
CDR3nt: TGCGCCAGCAGCTTGGAGGGGACTAGCGTTCCGTACTTC
CDR3aa: CASSLEGTSVPYF

v_gene: TRBV7-9
abundance: .
d_gene: .
len: 14
j_gene: TRBJ1-6
CDR3nt: TGTGCCAGCAGCCTAGGGGATCCCAATTCACCCCTCCACTTT
CDR3aa: CASSLGDPNSPLHF